A single sample is the source of the 11 T cell receptor beta chains below, sequenced in a study of cytomegalovirus exposure and HLA in healthy donors. Amplification used 60 Vbeta primers and 13 Jbeta primers. The protocol was immunoSEQ multiplex PCR, while the TCRdb copy is restricted to in-frame clones and leaves out a portion. The sample lists around 85,000 clones; around three quarters were seen once. Sequences were obtained from PBMCs. These receptors were obtained from a male donor in good health and CMV-seronegative.

In its sample, this clone was seen a few times. The chain couples TRBV7-2 to TRBJ2-5, with 11 bases matching TRBD2. Trimming removed 5 bases from V and 5 bases from J; junction bases left unmatched: 10. From germline, CDR1 is SGHTA and CDR2 FQGNSA. This CDR3 is built from 16 residues. The CDR3 nucleotides are TGTGCCAGCAGCCTACCTAGCGGGGGGCTGTGGGAGACCCAGTACTTC. The encoded protein is CASSLPSGGLWETQYF.

V and J are TRBV7-2 and TRBJ2-2, with D perhaps matching TRBD2 (5 bases). The germline V gene encodes CDR1 SGHTA and CDR2 FQGNSA. Between the trimmed V and J ends, which lost 3 bases and 6 bases, there was a span of 20 bases. The CDR3 extends over 17 amino acids. The CDR3 coding sequence is TGTGCCAGCAGCTTTATGAGGGCGCCATGGGCGTCCGGGGAGCTGTTTTTT. This encodes CASSFMRAPWASGELFF.

This clone was recorded a few times. CDR3 region: CASSNQLNTEAFF. The CDR3 coding sequence is TGTGCCAGCAGTAATCAACTAAACACTGAAGCTTTCTTT. The V call is TRBV6-5, the J call TRBJ1-1; D is uncertain. This CDR3 is built from 13 residues. The germline gives CDR1 MNHEY, CDR2 SVGAGI. V lost 5 bases, J lost 2 bases, and 9 bases lay in between.

The rearrangement links TRBV7-2 to TRBJ2-1; 15 nucleotides match TRBD2. Germline V lookup: CDR1 SGHTA, CDR2 FQGNSA. J was trimmed by 4 bases and V by 4 bases; bases with no gene match: 8. This CDR3 has 18 amino acids. DNA for the CDR3: TGTGCCAGCAGCTCTACAAGGACTAGCGGGGGGGGATACAATGAGCAGTTCTTC. This encodes CASSSTRTSGGGYNEQFF.

This chain links TRBV2 with TRBJ1-6; D gene uncertain. The CDR3 sequence is 12 residues long. V lost 8 bases and J lost 7, with 9 bases in between. Germline CDR1 is SNHLY and CDR2 is FYNNEI. CDR3: CASGTANSPLHF. The CDR3 DNA reads TGTGCCAGCGGTACAGCAAATTCACCCCTCCACTTT.

The CDR3 spells CASRNQGLATNEKLFF. Here the CDR3 DNA reads TGTGCCAGCAGAAACCAGGGACTTGCCACTAATGAAAAACTGTTTTTT. The rearrangement joins TRBV2 to TRBJ1-4; D is perhaps TRBD1 (5 bases). Germline CDR1 reads SNHLY; CDR2 reads FYNNEI. CDR3 length: 16 amino acids. V lost 6 bases, J lost 2 bases, and 16 bases lay in between. The variable domain in full, completed from reference TRBV2 and TRBJ1-4, reads EPEVTQTPSHQVTQMGQEVILRCVPISNHLYFYWYRQILGQKVEFLVSFYNNEISEKSEIFDDQFSVERPDGSNFTLKIRSTKLEDSAMYFCASRNQGLATNEKLFFGSGTQLSVL.

CDR3 region: CASSRDSRETQYF. As DNA, the CDR3 is TGTGCCAGCAGTCGGGACAGCCGAGAGACCCAGTACTTC. This chain joins TRBV6-4 and TRBJ2-5, with 7 positions matching TRBD1. The germline gives CDR1 MRHNA, CDR2 SNTAGT. CDR3 length equals 13 residues. The V and J ends lost 5 bases and 4 bases, in that order; junction bases with no gene match: 4.

The rearrangement joins TRBV18 to TRBJ2-7; tentative D call: TRBD1 (5 bases). V shed 4 bases and J shed 7 bases, with 20 bases lying between them. CDR1 is KGHSH, CDR2 LQKENI, per germline. This CDR3 is 15 amino acids long. CDR3 DNA: TGTGCCAGCTCACTGGATGGGGCAGGGTCTAGGGAGCAGTACTTC. Translation gives CASSLDGAGSREQYF.

V gene TRBV10-2 combines with J gene TRBJ2-5; weak D call: TRBD2 (6 bases). The germline CDR1 and CDR2 sequences are WSHSY and SAAADI. V was pared by 3 bases and J by 4 bases, with 18 bases between. CDR3 length: 16 residues. The DNA for the CDR3 is TGCGCCAGCAGTGACGGGTTAGCGCGGAGGGGAGAGACCCAGTACTTC. Its translation is CASSDGLARRGETQYF.

In DNA, the CDR3 is TGTGCCAGCAGCTGGGCAAGGGGCTACGAGCAGTACTTC. Translation gives CASSWARGYEQYF. The V and J genes are TRBV5-8 and TRBJ2-7; a weak D match, TRBD1 (5 bases). Germline V gene data show CDR1 as SGHTS and CDR2 as YDEGEE. V was clipped by 3 bases and J by 3 bases, with 10 bases between them. This CDR3 spans 13 amino acids. The complete variable domain, with remaining parts taken from reference TRBV5-8 and TRBJ2-7, reads EAGVTQSPTHLIKTRGQQATLRCSPISGHTSVYWYQQALGLGLQFLLWYDEGEERNRGNFPPRFSGRQFPNYSSELNVNALELEDSALYLCASSWARGYEQYFGPGTRLTVT.

The rearrangement links TRBV5-4 to TRBJ2-1; D unclear. CDR1 is SGHNT and CDR2 is YYREEE in the germline V gene (reference sequence). The CDR3 length is 12 residues. Trimming left V 1 base short and J 7 bases short, with 6 bases between. CDR3 bases: TGTGCCAGCAGCTTGTTGTTAAATGAGCAGTTCTTC. Translated, it gives CASSLLLNEQFF.